The entry below gives a single TCR beta chain sequence along with its context. V lost 5 bases and J 7 bases, leaving 11 bases between the germline ends. Germline V CDR1 and CDR2: SGHAT, FQNNGV. This CDR3 is built from 12 residues. The TCR beta repertoire was assessed by survey-level immunoSEQ sequencing. Only in-frame clones appear in the TCRdb table, and some are missing; sequencing was by immunoSEQ multiplex PCR. The sample lists some 48,000 clones, 85% to 95% occurring once. The chain recombines TRBV11-2 with TRBJ2-5; either TRBD1 or TRBD2 may fit D (5 bases each). This TCR was recovered from a man aged 40-49 years with rheumatoid arthritis. The specimen was PBMCs. The CDR3 DNA reads as TGTGCCAGCAGCAAAGATGGGGGGACCCAGTACTTC. Protein: CASSKDGGTQYF. The full variable domain, rest sourced from reference TRBV11-2 and TRBJ2-5, is EAGVAQSPRYKIIEKRQSVAFWCNPISGHATLYWYQQILGQGPKLLIQFQNNGVVDDSQLPKDRFSAERLKGVDSTLKIQPAKLEDSAVYLCASSKDGGTQYFGPGTRLLVL.